Reported below is one T cell receptor (beta chain). The antigen is not known. The sample is drawn from a study of cytomegalovirus exposure and HLA in healthy donors. Data came from immunoSEQ multiplex PCR; TCRdb stores just in-frame clones and leaves some out. The table shows hundreds of thousands of clones, with more than 75% occurring only once. Findings and limits, study-wide: Reports described diagnosis of cytomegalovirus status by the classifier as highly specific and sensitive. Cytomegalovirus association was listed for about 170 TCR beta chains. A few chains tied to CMV proved CMV antigen-specific in vitro.

This CDR3 has 16 amino acids. CDR1 and CDR2 (germline): SGHRS, YFSETQ. With 1 base removed from V and 0 bases from J, the gap between germline ends came to 14 bases. It was the roughly 120-subject validation cohort, separate from the roughly 700-subject first cohort, to which the donors belonged. Specimen: PBMCs. This clonotype was obtained from a man younger than 35 in good health and CMV-seropositive. J is TRBJ2-7 and V is TRBV5-1; D uncertain. This CDR3 is CASSLRGVRSSYEQYF. CDR3 nucleotide sequence: TGCGCCAGCAGCTTGCGAGGTGTTCGAAGCTCCTACGAGCAGTACTTC.